The TCR beta chain described here comes from a study of memory CD8 T cells in hepatitis C reinfection. In the study overall: After reinfection, a couple of primary-infection resolvers became chronically infected. Late or post reinfection samples were taken 12 to 24 weeks after detection. Whole-study results and caveats: Only a few donors prevented definitive conclusions about public clonotypes.

Worth noting for this clone: The antigen remains undetermined.

The time point was: late/post reinfection, 12 to 24 weeks after detection. Sorted cells were sequenced directly ex vivo without any in vitro expansion. At all three reinfection time points, viable CD3+ CD8+ CD45RO- cells from two donors served as controls. The table came from immunoSEQ multiplex PCR; TCRdb's copy has only in-frame clones and leaves some out. Among about 46,000 clones listed, roughly 89% were seen once. Source material: naive CD8+ T cells sorted from blood. The clonotype comes from a man aged 18 to 30 with hepatitis C virus infection.

CDR3 sequence (DNA): TGTGCCAGCAGTAGATACGACAGAGTCAGCTCCTACGAGCAGTACGTC. As protein: CASSRYDRVSSYEQYV. This chain joins TRBV6-6 and TRBJ2-7; weak D call: TRBD1 (5 bases). CDR1 MNHNY and CDR2 SVGAGI come from the germline V gene (reference sequence). Deletions cut 5 bases from V and 0 bases from J, with 17 bases between. This CDR3 comprises 16 residues.